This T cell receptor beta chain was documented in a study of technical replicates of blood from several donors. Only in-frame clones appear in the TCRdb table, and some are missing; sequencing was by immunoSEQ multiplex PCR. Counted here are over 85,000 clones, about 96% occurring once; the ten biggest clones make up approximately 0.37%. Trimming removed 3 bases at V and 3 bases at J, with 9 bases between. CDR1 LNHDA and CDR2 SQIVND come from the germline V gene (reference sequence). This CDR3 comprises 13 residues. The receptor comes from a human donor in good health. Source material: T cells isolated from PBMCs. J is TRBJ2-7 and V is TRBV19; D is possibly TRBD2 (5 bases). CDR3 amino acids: CASSMGAIYEQYF. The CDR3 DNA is TGTGCCAGTAGTATGGGAGCGATCTACGAGCAGTACTTC.